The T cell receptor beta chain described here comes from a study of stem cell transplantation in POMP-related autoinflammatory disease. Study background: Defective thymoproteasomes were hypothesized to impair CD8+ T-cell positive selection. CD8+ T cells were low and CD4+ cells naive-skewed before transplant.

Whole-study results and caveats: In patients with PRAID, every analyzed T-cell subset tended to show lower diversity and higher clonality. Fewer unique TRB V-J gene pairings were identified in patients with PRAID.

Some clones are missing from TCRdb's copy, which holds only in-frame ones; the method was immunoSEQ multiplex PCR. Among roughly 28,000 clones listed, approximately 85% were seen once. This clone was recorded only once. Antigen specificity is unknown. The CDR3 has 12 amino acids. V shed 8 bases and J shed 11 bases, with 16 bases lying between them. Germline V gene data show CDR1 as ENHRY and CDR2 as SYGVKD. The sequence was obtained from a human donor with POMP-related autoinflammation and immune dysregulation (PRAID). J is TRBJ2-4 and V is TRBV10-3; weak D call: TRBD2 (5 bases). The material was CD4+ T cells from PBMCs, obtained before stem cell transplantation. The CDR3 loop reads CAIGTGSSVQYF. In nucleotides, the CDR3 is TGTGCCATCGGTACGGGGTCTTCGGTTCAGTACTTC.